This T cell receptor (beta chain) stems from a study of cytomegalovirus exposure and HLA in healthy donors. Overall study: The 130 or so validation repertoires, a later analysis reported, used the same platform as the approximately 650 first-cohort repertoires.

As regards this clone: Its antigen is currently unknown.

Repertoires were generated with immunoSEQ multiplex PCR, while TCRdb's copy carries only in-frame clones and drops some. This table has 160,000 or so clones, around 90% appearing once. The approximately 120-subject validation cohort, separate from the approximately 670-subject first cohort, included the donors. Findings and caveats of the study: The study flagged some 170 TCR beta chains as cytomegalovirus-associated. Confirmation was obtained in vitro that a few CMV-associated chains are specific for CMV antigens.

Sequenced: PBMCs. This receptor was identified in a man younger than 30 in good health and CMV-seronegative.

CDR3 nucleotide sequence: TGCGCCAGCAGCTTGGCCATAGGAGGAAGGCTGCCTAAATGGGCCAACGTCCTGACTTTC. It encodes CASSLAIGGRLPKWANVLTF. The chain is built from TRBV5-1 and TRBJ2-6; weak D call: TRBD2 (5 bases). V was trimmed by 0 bases and J by 5 bases, leaving 24 bases between them. CDR1 SGHRS and CDR2 YFSETQ come from the germline V gene. CDR3 size: 20 residues.